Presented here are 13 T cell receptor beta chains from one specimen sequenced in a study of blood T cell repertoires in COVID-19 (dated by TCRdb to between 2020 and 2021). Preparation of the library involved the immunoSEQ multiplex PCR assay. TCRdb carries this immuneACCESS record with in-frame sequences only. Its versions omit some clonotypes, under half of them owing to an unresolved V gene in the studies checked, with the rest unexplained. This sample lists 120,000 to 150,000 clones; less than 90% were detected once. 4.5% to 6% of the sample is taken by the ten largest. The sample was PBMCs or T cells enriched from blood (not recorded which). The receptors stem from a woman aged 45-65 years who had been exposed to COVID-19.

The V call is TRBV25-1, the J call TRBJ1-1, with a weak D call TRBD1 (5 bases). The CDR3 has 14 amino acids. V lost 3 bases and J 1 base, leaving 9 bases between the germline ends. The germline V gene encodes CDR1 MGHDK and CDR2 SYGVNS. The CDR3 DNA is TGTGCCAGCAGTGAGTACGGGGGGAACACTGAAGCTTTCTTT. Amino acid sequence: CASSEYGGNTEAFF.

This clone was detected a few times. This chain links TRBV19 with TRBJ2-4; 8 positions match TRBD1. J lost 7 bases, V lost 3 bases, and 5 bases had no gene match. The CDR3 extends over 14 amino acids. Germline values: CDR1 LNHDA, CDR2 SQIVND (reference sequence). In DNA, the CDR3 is TGTGCCAGTAGTATGGGGCAGGGGGCCAACATTCAGTACTTC. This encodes CASSMGQGANIQYF. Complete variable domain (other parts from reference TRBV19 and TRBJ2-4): DGGITQSPKYLFRKEGQNVTLSCEQNLNHDAMYWYRQDPGQGLRLIYYSQIVNDFQKGDIAEGYSVSREKKESFPLTVTSAQKNPTAFYLCASSMGQGANIQYFGAGTRLSVL.

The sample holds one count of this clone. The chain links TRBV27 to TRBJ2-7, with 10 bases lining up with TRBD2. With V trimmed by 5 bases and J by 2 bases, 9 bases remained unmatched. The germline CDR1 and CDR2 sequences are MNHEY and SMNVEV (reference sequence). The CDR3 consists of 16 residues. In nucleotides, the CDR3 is TGTGCCAGCAGTCCGGCCAGGACTAGCGGTCCCTACGAGCAGTACTTC. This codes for CASSPARTSGPYEQYF.

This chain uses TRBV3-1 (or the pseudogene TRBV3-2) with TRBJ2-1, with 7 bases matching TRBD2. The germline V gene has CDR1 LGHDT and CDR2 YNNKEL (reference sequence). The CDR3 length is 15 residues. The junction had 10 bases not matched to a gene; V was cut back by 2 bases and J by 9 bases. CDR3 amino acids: CASSQPPIGRGEQFF. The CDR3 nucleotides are TGTGCCAGCAGCCAACCTCCCATAGGGAGGGGTGAGCAGTTCTTC.

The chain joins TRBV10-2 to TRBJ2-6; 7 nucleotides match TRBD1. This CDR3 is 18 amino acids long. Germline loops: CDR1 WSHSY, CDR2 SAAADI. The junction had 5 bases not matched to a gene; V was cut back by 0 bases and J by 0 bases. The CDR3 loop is CASSESRTGLSGANVLTF. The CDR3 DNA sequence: TGCGCCAGCAGTGAGTCTAGGACAGGACTCTCTGGGGCCAACGTCCTGACTTTC.

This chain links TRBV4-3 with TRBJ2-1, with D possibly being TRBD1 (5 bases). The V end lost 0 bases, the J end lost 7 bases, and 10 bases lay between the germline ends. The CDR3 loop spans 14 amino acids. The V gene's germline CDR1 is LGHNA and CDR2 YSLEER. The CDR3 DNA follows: TGCGCCAGCAGCCAAGACACAGGTAGAAATGAGCAGTTCTTC. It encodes CASSQDTGRNEQFF.

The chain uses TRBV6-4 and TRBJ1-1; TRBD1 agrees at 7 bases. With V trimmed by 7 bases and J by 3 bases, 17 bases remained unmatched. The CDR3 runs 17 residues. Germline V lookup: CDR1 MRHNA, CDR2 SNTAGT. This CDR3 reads CASTIYLKTGYDTEAFF. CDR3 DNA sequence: TGTGCCAGCACCATATACCTCAAGACAGGGTATGACACTGAAGCTTTCTTT.

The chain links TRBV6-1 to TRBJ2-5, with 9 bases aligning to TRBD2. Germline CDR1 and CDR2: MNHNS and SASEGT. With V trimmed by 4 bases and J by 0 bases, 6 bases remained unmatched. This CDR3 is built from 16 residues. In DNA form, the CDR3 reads TGTGCCAGCAGTGTCGCTAGCGGGGCTTACCAAGAGACCCAGTACTTC. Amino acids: CASSVASGAYQETQYF.

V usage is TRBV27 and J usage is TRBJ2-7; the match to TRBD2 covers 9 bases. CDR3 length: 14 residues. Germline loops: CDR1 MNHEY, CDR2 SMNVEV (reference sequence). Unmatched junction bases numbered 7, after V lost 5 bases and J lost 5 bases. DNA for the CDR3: TGTGCCAGCAGTATTCTAGCGGGAATGGACGAGCAGTACTTC. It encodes CASSILAGMDEQYF.

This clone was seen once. The CDR3 is CANYREGFLNYGYTF. For the CDR3, the DNA is TGTGCCAACTACCGAGAGGGCTTTCTCAACTATGGCTACACCTTC. This chain connects TRBV6-5 to TRBJ1-2; D is uncertain. CDR1 and CDR2 from the germline V gene are MNHEY and SVGAGI. V was pared by 10 bases and J by 2 bases, with 20 bases between. CDR3 length: 15 amino acids.

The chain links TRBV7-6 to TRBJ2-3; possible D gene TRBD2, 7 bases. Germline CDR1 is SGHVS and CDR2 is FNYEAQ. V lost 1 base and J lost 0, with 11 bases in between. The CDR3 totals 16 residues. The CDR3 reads CASSLGGGSSTDTQYF. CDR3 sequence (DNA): TGTGCCAGCAGCTTAGGCGGGGGCTCTAGCACAGATACGCAGTATTTT.

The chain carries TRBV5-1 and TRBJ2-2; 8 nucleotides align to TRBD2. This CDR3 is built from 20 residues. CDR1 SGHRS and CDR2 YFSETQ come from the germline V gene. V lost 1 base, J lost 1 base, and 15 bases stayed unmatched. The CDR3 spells CASSLRAGTRRALNTGELFF. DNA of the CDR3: TGCGCCAGCAGCTTGAGGGCCGGGACTAGACGAGCATTGAACACCGGGGAGCTGTTTTTT.

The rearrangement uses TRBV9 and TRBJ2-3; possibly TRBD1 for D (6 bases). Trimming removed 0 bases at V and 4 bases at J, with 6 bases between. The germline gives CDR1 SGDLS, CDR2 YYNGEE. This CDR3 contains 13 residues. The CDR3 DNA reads TGTGCCAGCAGCGTAGCAGGGGCAGATACGCAGTATTTT. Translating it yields CASSVAGADTQYF.